This record covers a single T cell receptor beta chain. Its cognate antigen is unknown. HTBI primers from iRepertoire and Arm-PCR of CDR3 regions yielded the TCR beta libraries. Each CDR3 protein is one row after TCRdb ran MiXCR on the multiplex PCR reads. The top ten hold around 12% of the sample, which has 550,000 to 600,000 distinct CDR3 sequences, about 16% seen once. These data are taken from a study of regulatory T cells in long-lasting Graves disease. The V gene lost 0 bases and the J gene lost 8 bases, with 12 bases spanning the gap. Germline CDR1 and CDR2: SGDLS and YYNGEE. The CDR3 runs to 14 residues. Study observations and caveats: Since the sample size was small, accuracy may have been reduced.

The time point here: newly diagnosed GD, antithyroid drugs for less than 3 months. The TCR library was made from RNA that had been extracted from PBMCs in TRIzol. Separately, the same data were catalogued under a study of T cells in Graves' hyperthyroidism and ophthalmopathy. Turning to that study: Ophthalmopathy cases were set apart from stable hyperthyroidism by a 13 V-J model.

The sequencing used peripheral blood mononuclear cells (PBMCs), collected at new diagnosis, from a patient treated with antithyroid drugs. The chain is built from TRBV9 and TRBJ2-1, with no clear D. The sequence was collected from a man between 18 and 35 years old with Graves disease. The CDR3 sequence is CASSVGARDYEQFF. CDR3 DNA: TGTGCCAGCAGCGTAGGCGCGAGAGACTATGAGCAGTTCTTC.